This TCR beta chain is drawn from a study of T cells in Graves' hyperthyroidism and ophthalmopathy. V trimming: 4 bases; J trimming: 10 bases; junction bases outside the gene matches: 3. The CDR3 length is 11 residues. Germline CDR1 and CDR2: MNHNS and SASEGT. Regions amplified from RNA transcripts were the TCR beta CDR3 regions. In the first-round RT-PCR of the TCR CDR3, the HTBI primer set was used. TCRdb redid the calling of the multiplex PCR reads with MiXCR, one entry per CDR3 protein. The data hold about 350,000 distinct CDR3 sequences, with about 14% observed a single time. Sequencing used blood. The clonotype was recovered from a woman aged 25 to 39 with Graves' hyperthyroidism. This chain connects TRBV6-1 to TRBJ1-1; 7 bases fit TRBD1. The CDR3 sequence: CASSARGAAFF. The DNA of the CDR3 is TGTGCCAGCAGTGCCAGGGGGGCAGCTTTCTTT.